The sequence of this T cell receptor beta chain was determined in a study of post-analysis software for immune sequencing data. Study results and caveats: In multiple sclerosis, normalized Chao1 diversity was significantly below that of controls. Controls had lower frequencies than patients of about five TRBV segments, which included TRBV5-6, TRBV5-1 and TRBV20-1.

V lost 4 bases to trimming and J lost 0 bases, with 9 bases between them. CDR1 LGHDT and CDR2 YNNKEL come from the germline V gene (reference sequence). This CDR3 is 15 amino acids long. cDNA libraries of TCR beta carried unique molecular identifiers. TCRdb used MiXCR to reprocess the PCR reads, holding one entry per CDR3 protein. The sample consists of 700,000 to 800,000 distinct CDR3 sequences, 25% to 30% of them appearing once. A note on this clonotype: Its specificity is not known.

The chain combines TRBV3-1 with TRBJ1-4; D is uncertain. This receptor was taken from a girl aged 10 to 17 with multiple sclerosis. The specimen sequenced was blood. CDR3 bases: TGTGCCAGCAGCCCAGAGGCTGCAACTAATGAAAAACTGTTTTTT. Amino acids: CASSPEAATNEKLFF.